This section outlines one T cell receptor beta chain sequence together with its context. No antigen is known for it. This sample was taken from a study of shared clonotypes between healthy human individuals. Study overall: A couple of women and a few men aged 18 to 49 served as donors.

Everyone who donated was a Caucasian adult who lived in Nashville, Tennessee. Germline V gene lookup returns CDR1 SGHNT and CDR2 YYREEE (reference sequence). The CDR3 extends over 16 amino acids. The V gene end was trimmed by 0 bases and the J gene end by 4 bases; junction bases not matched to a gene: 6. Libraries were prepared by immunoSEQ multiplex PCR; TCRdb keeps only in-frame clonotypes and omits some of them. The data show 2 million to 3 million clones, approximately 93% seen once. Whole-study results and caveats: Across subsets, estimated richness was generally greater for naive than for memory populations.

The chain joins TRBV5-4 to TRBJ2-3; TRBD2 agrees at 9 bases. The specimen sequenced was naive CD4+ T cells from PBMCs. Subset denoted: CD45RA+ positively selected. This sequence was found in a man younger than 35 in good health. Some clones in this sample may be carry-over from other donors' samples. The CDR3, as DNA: TGTGCCAGCAGCTTGGGTTCTAGCGGGGCCTCAGATACGCAGTATTTT. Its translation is CASSLGSSGASDTQYF.